This T cell receptor beta chain stems from a study of CD8 T cells in ankylosing spondylitis. Study-wide points: As for the disease-linked clones, they showed a CD8+ phenotype and occurred at relatively low frequencies in peripheral blood.

TCRdb passed the 5' RACE reads through MiXCR, listing each CDR3 protein once. The sample holds 240,000 or so distinct CDR3 sequences, roughly a tenth seen once. Germline V lookup: CDR1 LGHDT, CDR2 YNNKEL (reference sequence). Trimming took 1 base from V and 7 from J, leaving 4 bases between them. This CDR3 spans 12 amino acids. In regard to this clonotype: The target antigen is unknown.

Sequenced input: blood, either unsorted or a sorted T cell fraction (not recorded which). This receptor was obtained from a male donor with ankylosing spondylitis or in good health (not recorded which). The genes are TRBV3-1 and TRBJ1-4; D remains unclear. In nucleotides, the CDR3 is TGTGCCAGCAGCCAAGGGGCTGAAAAACTGTTTTTT. Translated: CASSQGAEKLFF.